Each of the 29 T cell receptor beta chains below was sequenced from the same sample in a study of shared clonotypes between healthy human individuals. Libraries were prepared by immunoSEQ multiplex PCR; TCRdb keeps only in-frame clonotypes and omits some of them. The table lists 550,000 to 850,000 clones, roughly two thirds of them singletons. The sample taken for sequencing was memory CD4+ T cells sorted from blood. The subset here: CD45RA-negative fraction. All receptors derive from a woman under 40 in good health.

V is TRBV2 and J is TRBJ2-1, with D possibly TRBD2 on 6 matching bases. The CDR3 extends over 15 amino acids. Germline-derived CDR1 and CDR2 are SNHLY and FYNNEI. V was clipped by 5 bases and J by 7 bases, with 18 bases between them. The CDR3 is CASSIPGLPGNEQFF. As DNA, the CDR3 is TGTGCCAGCAGTATACCGGGACTTCCCGGGAATGAGCAGTTCTTC. The variable domain in full, completed from reference TRBV2 and TRBJ2-1, reads EPEVTQTPSHQVTQMGQEVILRCVPISNHLYFYWYRQILGQKVEFLVSFYNNEISEKSEIFDDQFSVERPDGSNFTLKIRSTKLEDSAMYFCASSIPGLPGNEQFFGPGTRLTVL.

This chain uses TRBV19 with TRBJ1-5; no reliable D call. Germline V gene data show CDR1 as LNHDA and CDR2 as SQIVND (reference sequence). V was clipped by 7 bases and J by 15 bases, with 22 bases between them. The CDR3 contains 13 residues. The CDR3 protein is CASNTRLGPSLHF. The CDR3 DNA reads TGTGCCAGTAATACCCGTCTAGGACCGTCGTTGCATTTT.

The sample holds a few counts of this clone. The chain uses TRBV28 and TRBJ2-5, with 14 nucleotides matching TRBD2. V trimming: 6 bases; J trimming: 11 bases; junction bases outside the gene matches: 11. Germline V lookup: CDR1 MDHEN, CDR2 SYDVKM. The CDR3 has 15 amino acids. CDR3 loop: CASSLPGLAGDEQYF. Here the CDR3 DNA reads TGTGCCAGCAGCCTCCCGGGACTAGCGGGAGATGAGCAGTACTTC.

Comment on this clone: A clone one base away is much larger, so this may be a read error. The same CDR3 is also encoded by other DNA sequences in this sample. Here the CDR3 DNA reads TGTGCCAGCAGCGAGGGACTAGCGGGATCCTACGAGCAGTACTTC. Translating it yields CASSEGLAGSYEQYF. This sequence joins TRBV7-2 and TRBJ2-7, with 13 bases that match TRBD2. The CDR3 has 15 amino acids. Per the germline V gene, CDR1 is SGHTA and CDR2 is FQGNSA. The junction had 2 bases not matched to a gene; V was cut back by 5 bases and J by 1 base.

The chain combines TRBV9 with TRBJ1-6, with unresolved D. This CDR3 region has 14 residues. Germline assignment: CDR1 SGDLS and CDR2 YYNGEE. Deletions cut 4 bases from V and 8 bases from J, with 13 bases between. DNA of the CDR3: TGTGCCAGCAGCCCCTACCAGAAGGATTCACCCCTCCACTTT. It yields the protein CASSPYQKDSPLHF.

This clone has a handful of counts. This chain connects TRBV5-5 to TRBJ2-7; no clear D gene. V gave up 0 bases and J gave up 3 bases, with 7 bases separating them. The CDR3 extends over 13 amino acids. The germline V gene encodes CDR1 SGHKS and CDR2 YYEKEE (reference sequence). DNA of the CDR3: TGTGCCAGCAGCTTGGCGAACAGCTACGAGCAGTACTTC. Its translation: CASSLANSYEQYF.

As for this clone: A much larger clone lies one base from this, so it may be a read error. Other nucleotide sequences in the sample specify the same CDR3. The chain combines TRBV18 with TRBJ2-3; TRBD2 aligns across 8 bases. The CDR3 consists of 15 residues. The V and J ends lost 3 bases and 1 base, in that order; junction bases with no gene match: 3. From germline, CDR1 is KGHSH and CDR2 LQKENI. The CDR3 sequence: CASSPTLAGTDTQYF. The CDR3 DNA sequence: TGTGCCAGCTCACCGACACTAGCGGGCACAGATACGCAGTATTTT. The full variable domain, with the rest looked up from reference TRBV18 and TRBJ2-3, is NAGVMQNPRHLVRRRGQEARLRCSPMKGHSHVYWYRQLPEEGLKFMVYLQKENIIDESGMPKERFSAEFPKEGPSILRIQQVVRGDSAAYFCASSPTLAGTDTQYFGPGTRLTVL.

This chain connects TRBV7-6 to TRBJ2-1; D not resolved. The CDR3 loop spans 12 amino acids. Trimming removed 4 bases at V and 10 bases at J, with 11 bases between. Per the germline V gene, CDR1 is SGHVS and CDR2 is FNYEAQ. CDR3 protein: CASSSGPYEQFF. The CDR3, as DNA: TGTGCCAGCAGCTCAGGACCTTACGAGCAGTTCTTC.

This chain links TRBV15 with TRBJ2-2, with a tentative D call TRBD2 (6 bases). V was clipped by 1 base and J by 1 base, with 10 bases between them. The CDR3 is 16 residues long. Germline V gene lookup returns CDR1 LNHNV and CDR2 YYDKDF (reference sequence). The CDR3 region is CATSRGGTLNTGELFF. The CDR3 DNA follows: TGTGCCACCAGCAGAGGGGGGACTTTGAACACCGGGGAGCTGTTTTTT.

The rearrangement uses TRBV10-3 and TRBJ2-2; 8 positions agree with TRBD1. Germline assignment: CDR1 ENHRY and CDR2 SYGVKD. J was trimmed by 5 bases and V by 2 bases; bases with no gene match: 10. This CDR3 has 17 amino acids. Here the CDR3 reads CAISENLGQGATGELFF. CDR3 DNA sequence: TGTGCCATCAGTGAGAACTTAGGACAGGGTGCGACCGGGGAGCTGTTTTTT.

The V gene is TRBV5-6, the J gene TRBJ2-2; either TRBD1 or TRBD2 may supply D (5 bases each). Trimming shortened V by 3 bases and J by 2 bases, and 14 bases separated the two germline ends. Germline V lookup: CDR1 SGHDT, CDR2 YYEEEE. The CDR3 has 16 residues. CDR3 region: CASSSTGTENTGELFF. The CDR3 region has the DNA TGTGCCAGCAGCTCCACCGGGACGGAAAACACCGGGGAGCTGTTTTTT.

This clone was detected many times. CDR3 nucleotide sequence: TGTGCCTGGAGTTCAAGTAATCAGCCCCAGCATTTT. Its protein product is CAWSSSNQPQHF. This chain links TRBV30 with TRBJ1-5, with unresolved D. The CDR3 runs 12 residues. V was trimmed by 2 bases and J by 4 bases, leaving 6 bases between them. The germline CDR1 and CDR2 sequences are GTSNPN and SVGIG (reference sequence).

V usage is TRBV6-5 and J usage is TRBJ1-4; tentative D call: TRBD1 (5 bases). Germline CDR1 reads MNHEY; CDR2 reads SVGAGI. The V end lost 2 bases, the J end lost 8 bases, and 15 bases lay between the germline ends. The CDR3 covers 15 residues. The CDR3 is CASSYRGFKGEKLFF. The CDR3 nucleotides are TGTGCCAGCAGTTACCGGGGGTTCAAGGGGGAAAAACTGTTTTTT.

This sequence joins TRBV7-8 and TRBJ2-1; 12 bases match TRBD2. The CDR3 extends over 19 amino acids. The germline CDR1 and CDR2 sequences are SGHVS and FQNEAQ. The V and J ends lost 1 base and 8 bases, in that order; junction bases with no gene match: 15. The CDR3, as DNA: TGTGCCAGCAGCTTAGAACACGGCGGGGCTAGCGGGAGGGAAGATGAGCAGTTCTTC. It codes for CASSLEHGGASGREDEQFF. The full variable domain, in which reference TRBV7-8 and TRBJ2-1 provide the parts outside the CDR3, is GAGVSQSPRYKVAKRGQDVALRCDPISGHVSLFWYQQALGQGPEFLTYFQNEAQLDKSGLPSDRFFAERPEGSVSTLKIQRTQQEDSAVYLCASSLEHGGASGREDEQFFGPGTRLTVL.

The J gene is TRBJ2-7, the V gene TRBV19; 8 nucleotides align to TRBD1. The length of the CDR3 is 14 residues. V lost 6 bases and J lost 6; bases outside the gene matches: 10. The germline V gene has CDR1 LNHDA and CDR2 SQIVND (reference sequence). The CDR3 region has the DNA TGTGCCAGTAGGAACATGGGACAGGCAAGCGAGCAGTACTTC. This sequence encodes CASRNMGQASEQYF.

The chain couples TRBV11-2 to TRBJ2-1; D unclear. This CDR3 has 12 residues. CDR1 is SGHAT, CDR2 FQNNGV, per germline. Trimming stripped 5 bases from V and 9 bases from J, with 11 bases between. CDR3 sequence: CASSPIYGEQFF. CDR3 bases: TGTGCCAGCAGCCCCATATATGGTGAGCAGTTCTTC.

This clone was seen more than once but under ten times. This chain uses TRBV6-1 with TRBJ1-5, with TRBD1 identical over 8 bases. The CDR3 loop spans 13 amino acids. Trimming took 7 bases from V and 9 from J; bases not matched to a gene: 8. The germline V gene has CDR1 MNHNS and CDR2 SASEGT. Here the CDR3 DNA reads TGTGCCAGCACCGTGGACAGGGACCCGCCCCAGCATTTT. Translation: CASTVDRDPPQHF.

The chain is built from TRBV6-5 and TRBJ1-1; weak D call: TRBD1 (6 bases). There are 14 residues in the CDR3. Germline V gives CDR1 MNHEY, CDR2 SVGAGI. With 6 bases removed from V and 5 bases from J, the gap between germline ends came to 16 bases. The CDR3 DNA reads as TGTGCCAGCAGCCCAAAGGGGGGCCAAACTGAAGCTTTCTTT. Amino acids: CASSPKGGQTEAFF.

The CDR3 DNA follows: TGCGCCAGCAGCTCCCGGACTAGCGGGAACACCGGGGAGCTGTTTTTT. It codes for CASSSRTSGNTGELFF. The chain combines TRBV5-1 with TRBJ2-2, with 10 bases identical to TRBD2. In germline, CDR1 is SGHRS, CDR2 YFSETQ. J gave up 1 base and V 3 bases, and 3 bases lay outside the gene matches. The CDR3 has 16 amino acids.

This chain joins TRBV28 and TRBJ1-4; D is undetermined. In germline, CDR1 is MDHEN, CDR2 SYDVKM. The CDR3 is 14 amino acids. The germline V and J ends were trimmed by 5 bases and 2 bases, with 9 bases remaining between them. CDR3: CASSQSVTNEKLFF. In DNA form, the CDR3 reads TGTGCCAGCAGTCAGTCCGTTACTAATGAAAAACTGTTTTTT.

The chain links TRBV6-5 to TRBJ1-2, with 7 bases lining up with TRBD1. Germline V CDR1 and CDR2: MNHEY, SVGAGI. Losses at the gene ends were 6 bases for V and 7 bases for J; bases not matched to a gene: 8. This CDR3 has 13 amino acids. CDR3 residues: CASSLDRTGGYTF. Here the CDR3 DNA reads TGTGCCAGCAGCCTGGACAGGACCGGTGGCTACACCTTC.

Regarding this clone: The sample carries other DNA sequences with the same CDR3. The V gene is TRBV7-2, the J gene TRBJ1-1; D uncertain. The CDR3 spans 13 residues. CDR1 SGHTA and CDR2 FQGNSA come from the germline V gene. V gave up 1 base and J gave up 1 base, with 4 bases separating them. CDR3 DNA: TGTGCCAGCAGCTTAGGACAGAACACTGAAGCTTTCTTT. Translated: CASSLGQNTEAFF. Full variable domain (remainder filled in from reference TRBV7-2 and TRBJ1-1): GAGVSQSPSNKVTEKGKDVELRCDPISGHTALYWYRQSLGQGLEFLIYFQGNSAPDKSGLPSDRFSAERTGGSVSTLTIQRTQQEDSAVYLCASSLGQNTEAFFGQGTRLTVV.

The chain links TRBV7-9 to TRBJ1-3; TRBD1 might be the D (6 bases). Trimming cost V 3 bases and J 0 bases, with 12 bases left between them. The CDR3 runs 16 residues. From germline, CDR1 is SEHNR and CDR2 FQNEAQ (reference sequence). The CDR3 coding sequence is TGTGCCAGCAGCTTTCGGGGGCTGAGCTCTGGAAACACCATATATTTT. This codes for CASSFRGLSSGNTIYF.

This clone appeared once. CDR3 sequence: CASSLVFLRDRRGNTEAFF. The CDR3 bases are TGTGCCAGCAGCTTAGTCTTTCTCCGGGACAGGAGGGGGAACACTGAAGCTTTCTTT. The J gene is TRBJ1-1, the V gene TRBV7-9; TRBD1 aligns across 8 bases. The V and J ends lost 1 base and 1 base, in that order; junction bases with no gene match: 14. Per germline, CDR1 SEHNR and CDR2 FQNEAQ (reference sequence). The CDR3 loop spans 19 amino acids.

The chain has TRBV28 and TRBJ1-5; D remains unclear. This CDR3 has 12 residues. The V end lost 6 bases, the J end lost 12 bases, and 15 bases lay between the germline ends. CDR1 MDHEN and CDR2 SYDVKM come from the germline V gene. CDR3 loop: CASSLPPGGQHF. The CDR3 DNA reads as TGTGCCAGCAGCCTTCCGCCGGGCGGCCAGCATTTT. The full variable domain, its missing parts supplied by reference TRBV28 and TRBJ1-5, is DVKVTQSSRYLVKRTGEKVFLECVQDMDHENMFWYRQDPGLGLRLIYFSYDVKMKEKGDIPEGYSVSREKKERFSLILESASTNQTSMYLCASSLPPGGQHFGDGTRLSIL.

The V call is TRBV6-5, the J call TRBJ2-1; 12 bases fit TRBD2. The V segment lost 6 bases and the J segment 15 bases; nucleotides outside the gene matches: 9. The CDR3 runs to 13 residues. Germline CDR1 MNHEY, CDR2 SVGAGI. The CDR3 DNA sequence: TGTGCCAGCAGAGAGCGGACTAGCGGGAATCCGTTCTTC. Its protein product is CASRERTSGNPFF.

The rearrangement uses TRBV5-1 and TRBJ1-3; D gene uncertain. The germline V and J ends were trimmed by 1 base and 0 bases, with 11 bases remaining between them. CDR3 length equals 16 residues. Germline CDR1 and CDR2: SGHRS and YFSETQ. Written as DNA, the CDR3 is TGCGCCAGCAGCTTGCTAGGGCTTCACTCTGGAAACACCATATATTTT. Protein: CASSLLGLHSGNTIYF.

This clone was detected only once. V gene TRBV19 combines with J gene TRBJ2-1; D unresolved. CDR3 length: 11 residues. Per the germline V gene, CDR1 is LNHDA and CDR2 is SQIVND (reference sequence). The V gene lost 6 bases and the J gene lost 9 bases, with 9 bases spanning the gap. The CDR3 reads CASRHAGEQFF. Here the CDR3 DNA reads TGTGCCAGTAGACATGCCGGTGAGCAGTTCTTC.

The gene calls are TRBV10-3 and TRBJ2-2; 9 positions match TRBD2. The ends lost 6 bases at V and 2 bases at J; junction bases unmatched: 7. The V gene's germline CDR1 is ENHRY and CDR2 SYGVKD. The CDR3 runs to 16 residues. The CDR3 DNA reads TGTGCCATCAGCGTTAGCGGGAGTTATAACACCGGGGAGCTGTTTTTT. Protein sequence: CAISVSGSYNTGELFF.